A selection of T cell receptor beta chains follows, all from one sample in a study of T cell repertoires in cytomegalovirus infection. TCRdb ran MiXCR on the reads and lists one entry per CDR3 protein. Of roughly 280,000 distinct CDR3 sequences in the sample, roughly 13% were seen once. Sequencing was done on a sample of PBMCs. These receptors were collected from a human donor in good health (CMV status not recorded). Some clones in this sample may be carry-over from other donors' samples. CDR3s include the opening cysteine and the closing phenylalanine or tryptophan. Fields, in order: J gene, clone size, D gene, V gene, CDR3 DNA, CDR3 protein. A D gene is named only where the DNA matches it firmly. The size field is filled for only some rows; it gives once, few, many or a size class.

J gene: TRBJ2-7; clone size: many; D gene: TRBD2; V gene: TRBV7-9; CDR3 DNA: TGTGCCAGCAGCCAACTCGGACTAGCGGGAGGGCCCCTAGCATTCTACGAGCAGTACTTC; CDR3 protein: CASSQLGLAGGPLAFYEQYF
J gene: TRBJ1-4; clone size: -; D gene: -; V gene: TRBV5-1; CDR3 DNA: TGCGCCAGCAGCCCCCTAGCGGGTGCGACTAATGAAAAACTGTTTTTT; CDR3 protein: CASSPLAGATNEKLFF
J gene: TRBJ2-7; clone size: many; D gene: -; V gene: TRBV7-2; CDR3 DNA: TGTGCCAGCAGCCCGGGACCTGGTAGGACGGGCAGCTACGAGCAGTACTTC; CDR3 protein: CASSPGPGRTGSYEQYF
J gene: TRBJ2-3; clone size: -; D gene: -; V gene: TRBV10-3; CDR3 DNA: TGTGCCATCAGTGAACCCAGAATTCCACCTAGCACAGATACGCAGTATTTT; CDR3 protein: CAISEPRIPPSTDTQYF
J gene: TRBJ1-1; clone size: -; D gene: -; V gene: TRBV20-1; CDR3 DNA: TGCAGTGCTAGTGCCCCCCTCACTGAAGCTTTCTTT; CDR3 protein: CSASAPLTEAFF
J gene: TRBJ2-2; clone size: many; D gene: -; V gene: TRBV7-8; CDR3 DNA: TGTGCCAGCAGCTTAGACGGGGTGGTAGCCGGGGAGCTGTTTTTT; CDR3 protein: CASSLDGVVAGELFF
J gene: TRBJ2-7; clone size: many; D gene: -; V gene: TRBV5-6; CDR3 DNA: TGTGCCAGCAGCTTCGGTTTAGGAGGGCTTACGGGGGAGCAGTACTTC; CDR3 protein: CASSFGLGGLTGEQYF
J gene: TRBJ2-1; clone size: many; D gene: TRBD2; V gene: TRBV6-5; CDR3 DNA: TGTGCCAGCAGTCCAACCCGGACTAGCGGGGGCCGCGGAGGGTTCTTC; CDR3 protein: CASSPTRTSGGRGGFF
J gene: TRBJ1-2; clone size: -; D gene: -; V gene: TRBV25-1; CDR3 DNA: TGTGCCAGCAACGACATGGGCTATGGCTACACCTTC; CDR3 protein: CASNDMGYGYTF
J gene: TRBJ1-1; clone size: -; D gene: -; V gene: TRBV14; CDR3 DNA: TGTGCCAGCAGCCAGAGACAGTTCATGAACACTGAAGCTTTCTTT; CDR3 protein: CASSQRQFMNTEAFF
J gene: TRBJ2-2; clone size: -; D gene: TRBD1; V gene: TRBV6-5; CDR3 DNA: TGTGCCAGCAAACGACAGGGGGCCGACACCGGGGAGCTGTTTTTT; CDR3 protein: CASKRQGADTGELFF
J gene: TRBJ2-7; clone size: -; D gene: TRBD2; V gene: TRBV19; CDR3 DNA: TGTGCCAGCGGGACTAGCGGGAGTTACGAGCAGTACTTC; CDR3 protein: CASGTSGSYEQYF
J gene: TRBJ1-1; clone size: many; D gene: -; V gene: TRBV7-2; CDR3 DNA: TGTGCCAGCTCCAGAGGGGGGGGGAACACTGAAGCTTTCTTT; CDR3 protein: CASSRGGGNTEAFF
J gene: TRBJ2-7; clone size: -; D gene: TRBD2; V gene: TRBV20-1; CDR3 DNA: TGCAGTGCTAGAACTAGCGGAGCAACCTACGAGCAGTACTTC; CDR3 protein: CSARTSGATYEQYF
J gene: TRBJ2-1; clone size: -; D gene: -; V gene: TRBV7-2; CDR3 DNA: TGTGCCAGCATCACGGGCCGTGGTGGAGACAATGAGCAGTTCTTC; CDR3 protein: CASITGRGGDNEQFF
J gene: TRBJ1-1; clone size: few; D gene: TRBD1; V gene: TRBV10-2; CDR3 DNA: TGCGCCAGCACACTGACAGGGGCGTACACTGAAGCTTTCTTT; CDR3 protein: CASTLTGAYTEAFF
J gene: TRBJ1-4; clone size: many; D gene: -; V gene: TRBV28; CDR3 DNA: TGTGCCAGCAGTCCCCCGGGATCAGGGGAAAAACTGTTTTTT; CDR3 protein: CASSPPGSGEKLFF
J gene: TRBJ2-7; clone size: many; D gene: TRBD1; V gene: TRBV20-1; CDR3 DNA: TGCAGTGCAGACGACCCGGGACAGCTTATTTACGAGCAGTACTTC; CDR3 protein: CSADDPGQLIYEQYF
J gene: TRBJ1-1; clone size: few; D gene: -; V gene: TRBV27; CDR3 DNA: TGTGCCAGCAGTTTATCGACTCAGGGTACTGAAGCTTTCTTT; CDR3 protein: CASSLSTQGTEAFF
J gene: TRBJ1-1; clone size: -; D gene: -; V gene: TRBV28; CDR3 DNA: TGTGCCAGCACCAACCGGGACTTTGGGGGGGCTGAAGCTTTCTTT; CDR3 protein: CASTNRDFGGAEAFF
J gene: TRBJ2-1; clone size: -; D gene: -; V gene: TRBV6-4; CDR3 DNA: TGTGCCAGCAGTGCGGGAGATTCCTACAATGAGCAGTTCTTC; CDR3 protein: CASSAGDSYNEQFF
J gene: TRBJ2-3; clone size: few; D gene: TRBD2; V gene: TRBV15; CDR3 DNA: TGTGCCACCAGCAGAGTACTAGCGGGAGGATCCACAGATACGCAGTATTTT; CDR3 protein: CATSRVLAGGSTDTQYF
J gene: TRBJ1-2; clone size: many; D gene: -; V gene: TRBV7-8; CDR3 DNA: TGTGCCAGCAGCTTAGGGGACACGAACTATGGCTACACCTTC; CDR3 protein: CASSLGDTNYGYTF
J gene: TRBJ2-5; clone size: few; D gene: -; V gene: TRBV7-3; CDR3 DNA: TGTGCCAGCAGCTTTAGTCAGAAAGAGACCCAGTACTTC; CDR3 protein: CASSFSQKETQYF
J gene: TRBJ2-3; clone size: few; D gene: -; V gene: TRBV20-1; CDR3 DNA: TGCAGTGCCAATCTTGGTAACGCAGATACGCAGTATTTT; CDR3 protein: CSANLGNADTQYF
J gene: TRBJ2-1; clone size: -; D gene: TRBD2; V gene: TRBV7-9; CDR3 DNA: TGTGCCAGCAGCAGCCTCCAACTAGCGGAAAACTCCTACAATGAGCAGTTCTTC; CDR3 protein: CASSSLQLAENSYNEQFF
J gene: TRBJ1-3; clone size: -; D gene: TRBD1; V gene: TRBV5-1; CDR3 DNA: TGCGCCAGCAGCGCCGCGGGACAGGGGATGTTCGATTCTGGAAACACCATATATTTT; CDR3 protein: CASSAAGQGMFDSGNTIYF
J gene: TRBJ2-6; clone size: many; D gene: TRBD2; V gene: TRBV6-1; CDR3 DNA: TGTGCCAACCCTCCGGGGCAGAAAGGACTAGCGGGCGATTCTGGGGCCAACGTCCTGACTTTC; CDR3 protein: CANPPGQKGLAGDSGANVLTF
J gene: TRBJ2-3; clone size: -; D gene: TRBD2; V gene: TRBV20-1; CDR3 DNA: TGCAGTGCTCATACTAGCGGGGGCACAGATACGCAGTATTTT; CDR3 protein: CSAHTSGGTDTQYF
J gene: TRBJ1-1; clone size: many; D gene: -; V gene: TRBV7-2; CDR3 DNA: TGTGCCAGCAGCTCGGGACCTAACACTGAAGCTTTCTTT; CDR3 protein: CASSSGPNTEAFF
J gene: TRBJ1-5; clone size: many; D gene: -; V gene: TRBV7-2; CDR3 DNA: TGTGCCAGCAGCTTAAGGGAGGGGAACAATCAGCCCCAGCATTTT; CDR3 protein: CASSLREGNNQPQHF
J gene: TRBJ2-6; clone size: many; D gene: -; V gene: TRBV7-3; CDR3 DNA: TGTGCCAGCAGCTTAGAGGGGGGAAACTCGGCCAACGTCCTGACTTTC; CDR3 protein: CASSLEGGNSANVLTF
J gene: TRBJ1-1; clone size: many; D gene: -; V gene: TRBV15; CDR3 DNA: TGTGCCACCAGCAGAAACAGGGAGGGGAACACTGAAGCTTTCTTT; CDR3 protein: CATSRNREGNTEAFF
J gene: TRBJ1-5; clone size: -; D gene: -; V gene: TRBV2; CDR3 DNA: TGTGCCAGCAGCGGGGGGGCGGATGGATACAATCAGCCCCAGCATTTT; CDR3 protein: CASSGGADGYNQPQHF
J gene: TRBJ1-5; clone size: many; D gene: -; V gene: TRBV7-9; CDR3 DNA: TGTGCCAGCAGCTTGACAGGCGGTGACCAGCCCCAGCATTTT; CDR3 protein: CASSLTGGDQPQHF
J gene: TRBJ1-1; clone size: -; D gene: -; V gene: TRBV7-6; CDR3 DNA: TGTGCCAGCAGCTTAGGTCCGGGGGCTGGGAACACTGAAGCTTTCTTT; CDR3 protein: CASSLGPGAGNTEAFF
J gene: TRBJ1-5; clone size: many; D gene: TRBD1; V gene: TRBV20-1; CDR3 DNA: TGCAGTGTCCTGACAGGGACGCGCAATCAGCCCCAGCATTTT; CDR3 protein: CSVLTGTRNQPQHF
J gene: TRBJ2-1; clone size: -; D gene: -; V gene: TRBV19; CDR3 DNA: TGTGCCAGTAGTATCAGGCAGGTCTCCTACAATGAGCAGTTCTTC; CDR3 protein: CASSIRQVSYNEQFF
J gene: TRBJ2-5; clone size: -; D gene: -; V gene: TRBV29-1; CDR3 DNA: TGCAGCGTTGTGGGCGGTTTCCAAGAGACCCAGTACTTC; CDR3 protein: CSVVGGFQETQYF
J gene: TRBJ1-4; clone size: many; D gene: -; V gene: TRBV20-1; CDR3 DNA: TGCAGTGCTAGCCCCAGGGACGAAAAACTGTTTTTT; CDR3 protein: CSASPRDEKLFF
J gene: TRBJ2-5; clone size: many; D gene: -; V gene: TRBV11-2; CDR3 DNA: TGTGCCAGCAGCCGGCGGGGCAGTCAAGAGACCCAGTACTTC; CDR3 protein: CASSRRGSQETQYF
J gene: TRBJ1-6; clone size: many; D gene: -; V gene: TRBV12-3/TRBV12-4; CDR3 DNA: TGTGCCAGCAGCGAGAGGTCAAGTTTGAATTCACCCCTCCACTTT; CDR3 protein: CASSERSSLNSPLHF
J gene: TRBJ1-2; clone size: many; D gene: -; V gene: TRBV7-2; CDR3 DNA: TGTGCCAGCAGCCCCGCGGAGGGTCTAGGCTACACCTTC; CDR3 protein: CASSPAEGLGYTF
J gene: TRBJ1-6; clone size: few; D gene: -; V gene: TRBV7-3; CDR3 DNA: TGTGCCAGCAGCTCCCCAGGGATTGCCGCCCTCCACTTT; CDR3 protein: CASSSPGIAALHF
J gene: TRBJ1-1; clone size: few; D gene: -; V gene: TRBV7-9; CDR3 DNA: TGTGCCAGCAGACCCATTTTCCGTATCGGGGACACTGAAGCTTTCTTT; CDR3 protein: CASRPIFRIGDTEAFF
J gene: TRBJ1-4; clone size: few; D gene: TRBD1; V gene: TRBV20-1; CDR3 DNA: TGCAGTGCTGGACTACCAGGACAGGGGGAAAAACTGTTTTTT; CDR3 protein: CSAGLPGQGEKLFF
J gene: TRBJ2-3; clone size: many; D gene: TRBD1; V gene: TRBV12-3/TRBV12-4; CDR3 DNA: TGTGCCAGCAGTTCGAATGACAGGGCCACAGATACGCAGTATTTT; CDR3 protein: CASSSNDRATDTQYF
J gene: TRBJ2-3; clone size: -; D gene: -; V gene: TRBV7-3; CDR3 DNA: TGTGCCAGCAGCCCAGGAGCGGTCGGCACAGATACGCAGTATTTT; CDR3 protein: CASSPGAVGTDTQYF
J gene: TRBJ2-2; clone size: few; D gene: -; V gene: TRBV20-1; CDR3 DNA: TGCAGTGCTAGCGCGGACGGGAACACCGGGGAGCTGTTTTTT; CDR3 protein: CSASADGNTGELFF
J gene: TRBJ1-6; clone size: many; D gene: TRBD1; V gene: TRBV6-1; CDR3 DNA: TGTGCCAGCAGTGACCTACAGGGGAATAATTCACCCCTCCACTTT; CDR3 protein: CASSDLQGNNSPLHF
J gene: TRBJ1-2; clone size: -; D gene: TRBD1; V gene: TRBV7-9; CDR3 DNA: TGTGCCAGCAGCTTAGTTGGGACAGCGCAGGATGGCTACACCTTC; CDR3 protein: CASSLVGTAQDGYTF
J gene: TRBJ2-1; clone size: -; D gene: TRBD2; V gene: TRBV6-2/TRBV6-3; CDR3 DNA: TGTGCCAGCAGTTACTTTCGGGAGGGTGAGCAGTTCTTC; CDR3 protein: CASSYFREGEQFF